A selection of T cell receptor beta chains follows, all from one sample in a study of blood T cell repertoires in COVID-19. Some clones are missing from TCRdb's copy, which holds only in-frame ones; the method was immunoSEQ multiplex PCR. This table holds roughly 250,000 clones, about four fifths found once. Sequences were obtained from peripheral blood. All receptors derive from a man aged 50-59 years with acute or convalescent COVID-19. CDR3s include the opening cysteine and the closing phenylalanine or tryptophan. A D gene is named only where the DNA matches it firmly. Rows may omit the clone size; those that give it use once, few, many or a size class.

V,D,size,J,DNA,CDR3
TRBV3-1/TRBV3-2,TRBD2,.,TRBJ2-1,TGTGCCAGCAGCCCAGAACTAGCGGACAATGAGCAGTTCTTC,CASSPELADNEQFF
TRBV2,.,.,TRBJ1-2,TGTGCCAGCAGTGAAAGAGGAAGGGGAAACTATGGCTACACCTTC,CASSERGRGNYGYTF
TRBV7-2,TRBD2,.,TRBJ2-3,TGTGCCAGCAGCTCCCCACTAGCGGGAGAGGGAGATACGCAGTATTTT,CASSSPLAGEGDTQYF
TRBV9,.,.,TRBJ2-7,TGTGCCAGCAGCGTAGATCTTATCGCGCTCGAGCAGTACTTC,CASSVDLIALEQYF
TRBV24-1,.,.,TRBJ2-7,TGTGCCACCAGTGAACAGACAGGAGGCCCAGCCTACGAGCAGTACTTC,CATSEQTGGPAYEQYF
TRBV5-1,TRBD1,.,TRBJ1-2,TGCGCCAGCAGCTTGGCCCCCCTTTCCGGACAGGGGACCTATGGCTACACCTTC,CASSLAPLSGQGTYGYTF
TRBV10-3,.,.,TRBJ2-5,TGTGCCATCAGTACCGGGACTGCGCCCCACGAGACCCAGTACTTC,CAISTGTAPHETQYF
TRBV6-6,.,.,TRBJ1-5,TGTGCCAGCAGTACCCAGGGTTCCAATCAGCCCCAGCATTTT,CASSTQGSNQPQHF
TRBV9,.,many,TRBJ2-4,TGTGCCAGCAGCGTGGGAGAGAGCAAAAACATTCAGTACTTC,CASSVGESKNIQYF
TRBV2,.,.,TRBJ1-5,TGTGCCAGCAGTGAAGAGGTGGCAGGGAATCAGCCCCAGCATTTT,CASSEEVAGNQPQHF
TRBV18,.,.,TRBJ1-2,TGTGCCAGCTCACCCACAGGGTACGATGGCTACACCTTC,CASSPTGYDGYTF
TRBV29-1,TRBD2,once,TRBJ2-1,TGCAGCGTTGGGCGGGAGGTAATCCCCTACAATGAGCAGTTCTTC,CSVGREVIPYNEQFF
TRBV6-5,.,few,TRBJ2-2,TGTGCCAGCAGTTCGGGGTATACAACCGGGGAGCTGTTTTTT,CASSSGYTTGELFF
TRBV3-1/TRBV3-2,.,.,TRBJ2-7,TGTGCCAGCAGCCACTCCTTCGCCGGCTCCTACGAGCAGTACTTC,CASSHSFAGSYEQYF
TRBV12-3/TRBV12-4,.,.,TRBJ2-5,TGTGCCAGCAGGGACCGGACACTTTCCTCCCCTTACTTC,CASRDRTLSSPYF
TRBV11-1,.,.,TRBJ2-7,TGTGCCAGCAGCCCCCCAGGTGGAATTTCCCAGTACGAGCAGTACTTC,CASSPPGGISQYEQYF
TRBV11-2,TRBD1,.,TRBJ2-3,TGTGCCAGCAGCCGTTGGTTGGGACAGGGGACAGATACGCAGTATTTT,CASSRWLGQGTDTQYF
TRBV11-3,.,.,TRBJ2-1,TGTGCCAGCAGCGACGAGCGGCCCTACAATGAGCAGTTCTTC,CASSDERPYNEQFF
TRBV6-5,TRBD1,.,TRBJ2-7,TGTGCCAGCAGTTACGGACAGGGATCGGTCTACGAGCAGTACTTC,CASSYGQGSVYEQYF
TRBV7-9,.,.,TRBJ1-1,TGTGCCAGCAGCTTAGCGGGCCGACCTGGAGCTTTCTTT,CASSLAGRPGAFF
TRBV25-1,.,.,TRBJ2-2,TGTGCCAGCAGTAACACTATGGGGCAGTATAATGTCGGGGAGCTGTTTTTT,CASSNTMGQYNVGELFF
TRBV6-6,.,.,TRBJ1-1,TGTGCCAGCAATTCCGGGCCGCGGGACACTGAAGCTTTCTTT,CASNSGPRDTEAFF